This record covers a single T cell receptor (beta chain). Looked up from germline, CDR1 is DFQATT and CDR2 is SNEGSKA (reference sequence). CDR3 length: 13 residues. The data are from a study of blood T cells in healthy people across ages. Primed by a sample-barcoded 5' primer and a J-beta primer mix, a second PCR proceeded for 7 to 11 cycles. All samples yielded 2.5 million or more CDR3-containing paired-end reads. From the 5' RACE reads, TCRdb called clonotypes with MiXCR, one entry per CDR3 protein. The sample holds over 1.5 million distinct CDR3 sequences, approximately 50% seen once. What was sequenced was blood. The rearrangement joins TRBV20-1 to TRBJ2-4, with a possible D match to TRBD1 (6 bases). The J call could be wrong; TRBJ2-7 is a better fit for the DNA end. The sequence was obtained from a woman aged 40 to 50 in good health. CDR3 residues: CSAAQGSPYEQYF. DNA of the CDR3: TGCAGTGCCGCACAGGGAAGTCCCTACGAGCAGTACTTC.